This note documents a single TCR beta chain sequence. Original processing notes: By means of reference gene primer amplification, nucleated cell counts were estimated. Clones were sequenced by immunoSEQ multiplex PCR, and TCRdb holds only the in-frame ones, with some missing. For V, J and clone size, that table is used; D and trimming come from the DNA. This sample has approximately 220,000 clones, with approximately 90% found just once. Germline V gives CDR1 SGHRS, CDR2 YFSETQ. There are 15 residues in the CDR3. V trimming: 4 bases; J trimming: 5 bases; junction bases outside the gene matches: 10. The data belong to a study of blood T cell repertoires in COVID-19. Whole-study context: T cells, B-cell-depleted T cells, or PBMCs provided the cDNA or gDNA that served as material.

The clonotype originates from a man aged 45-60 years with acute or convalescent COVID-19. The rearrangement links TRBV5-1 to TRBJ2-7; 9 bases agree with TRBD1. Sequencing used peripheral blood. This chain's CDR3 is CASSPPGTGRHEQYF. DNA of the CDR3: TGCGCCAGCAGCCCGCCCGGGACAGGGCGGCACGAGCAGTACTTC. Full variable domain (missing parts from reference TRBV5-1 and TRBJ2-7): KAGVTQTPRYLIKTRGQQVTLSCSPISGHRSVSWYQQTPGQGLQFLFEYFSETQRNKGNFPGRFSGRQFSNSRSEMNVSTLELGDSALYLCASSPPGTGRHEQYFGPGTRLTVT.